These 19 T cell receptor beta chains share one sample of origin, sequenced in a study of T cells in women clearing cervical HPV infection (dated by TCRdb to the late 2010s). The library relied on the immunoSEQ multiplex PCR assay. As stored in TCRdb, this immuneACCESS dataset retains in-frame rearrangements with V and J assigned. A fraction of the clones does not appear; measured against another copy, unresolved V genes explain less than half of the discrepancy, and the remainder lacks a known reason. The table for this sample lists more than 25,000 clones. The ten largest clones capture 7.5% to 10% of the sample. The sample comprised blood buffy coat. The receptors come from a woman aged 18 to 75 with a cervical HPV16 infection that either progressed to CIN3+ or cleared (not recorded which).

A remark on this clone: The read stops 3 residues short of the end of the CDR3; the missing end is completed from the germline J gene. The rearrangement uses TRBV2 and TRBJ1-4, with 11 positions matching TRBD1. The CDR3 totals 14 residues. Trimming took 5 bases from V and 6 from J; bases not matched to a gene: 2. CDR1 SNHLY and CDR2 FYNNEI come from the germline V gene. CDR3 loop: CASSRDRGDEKLFF. The DNA read from the CDR3 is TGTGCCAGCAGTCGGGACAGGGGGGATGAAAAA.

As to this clone: The read terminates 3 residues ahead of where the CDR3 ends, so the germline J gene completes it. The chain couples TRBV30 to TRBJ1-2; 9 nucleotides agree with TRBD1. Germline CDR1 reads GTSNPN; CDR2 reads SVGIG (reference sequence). The CDR3 extends over 13 amino acids. V lost 1 base to trimming and J lost 3 bases; unmatched junction nucleotides: 0. CDR3 DNA (partial): TGTGCCTGGAGTGGGACAGGGGACTATGGC. Amino acids: CAWSGTGDYG. The CDR3, in full, reads CAWSGTGDYGYTF. The variable domain in full, completed from reference TRBV30 and TRBJ1-2, reads SQTIHQWPATLVQPVGSPLSLECTVEGTSNPNLYWYRQAAGRGLQLLFYSVGIGQISSEVPQNLSASRPQDRQFILSSKKLLLSDSGFYLCAWSGTGDYGYTFGSGTRLTVV.

A note on this clone: Sequencing ends 3 residues short of the CDR3 end; the germline J gene provides the rest. V and J are TRBV7-2 and TRBJ2-5; D possibly matches TRBD1 or TRBD2 (6 bases each). The CDR3 has 15 amino acids. The V gene lost 5 bases and the J gene lost 2 bases, with 15 bases spanning the gap. Germline V gene sequence: CDR1 SGHTA, CDR2 FQGNSA. The DNA read from the CDR3 is TGTGCCAGCAGCGTCAGGGGAGGCGGACAAGAGACC. Protein product: CASSVRGGGQET. The whole CDR3 sequence is CASSVRGGGQETQYF.

As concerns this clone: The DNA ends 3 residues before the CDR3 does, and the rest of the CDR3 is filled in from the germline J gene. This chain connects TRBV2 to TRBJ1-1, with 7 bases matching TRBD1. The germline CDR1 and CDR2 sequences are SNHLY and FYNNEI. After removal of 6 bases from V and 7 bases from J, the junction contained 11 bases not matched to a gene. This CDR3 region has 14 residues. CDR3: CASRTTGTVVEAFF. The sequenced CDR3 bases are TGTGCCAGCAGGACCACCGGGACAGTAGTTGAA.

Note on this clone: The CDR3 end falls 3 residues outside the read, so it is completed with the germline J gene. The rearrangement uses TRBV7-9 and TRBJ1-2, with D possibly TRBD1 on 6 matching bases. The CDR3 loop spans 14 amino acids. Germline CDR1 reads SEHNR; CDR2 reads FQNEAQ (reference sequence). The sequenced part of the CDR3 DNA is TGTGCCAGCAGCTCCCTGACAGGCCCGAAGGTG. This encodes CASSSLTGPKV. The whole CDR3 sequence reads CASSSLTGPKVYTF.

To note about this clone: Read coverage stops 3 residues before the CDR3 terminus; the germline J gene supplies the remainder. This rearrangement joins TRBV19 to TRBJ2-2, with D perhaps TRBD1 or TRBD2 (6 bases each). Germline V gene data show CDR1 as LNHDA and CDR2 as SQIVND (reference sequence). The CDR3 consists of 14 residues. The sequenced CDR3 bases are TGTGCCAGTAGCCGCGGGACAATTAATGAAAAG. It encodes CASSRGTINEK. The whole CDR3 region reads CASSRGTINEKLFF.

According to its frequency, this clone is medium-sized. The read halts 3 residues ahead of the CDR3 end, with the missing end drawn from the germline J gene. The rearrangement uses TRBV7-2 and TRBJ2-2; a possible D gene is TRBD2 (6 bases). The CDR3 extends over 15 amino acids. The germline V and J ends were trimmed by 4 bases and 6 bases, with 15 bases remaining between them. Germline CDR1 and CDR2: SGHTA and FQGNSA. The CDR3 loop is CASSSGTFPSGELFF. CDR3 DNA, as far as it was read: TGTGCCAGCAGCTCGGGGACTTTCCCCTCCGGGGAG.

Note on this clone: From the germline J gene comes the end of the CDR3, since the read stops 3 residues before it. At the DNA level, this CDR3 is encoded by other sequences in the same sample as well. The chain combines TRBV29-1 with TRBJ1-4, with a tentative D call TRBD1 (5 bases). Per the germline V gene, CDR1 is SQVTM and CDR2 is ANQGSEA. V was shortened by 6 bases and J by 4 bases, with 15 bases between the two germline ends. The CDR3 runs to 14 residues. The CDR3 region is CSVFRGGDNEKLFF. Partial CDR3 DNA: TGCAGCGTCTTCCGGGGGGGGGATAATGAAAAA.

A word on this clone: The missing CDR3 end, 3 residues past where the read stops, is filled in from the germline J gene. The chain joins TRBV7-9 to TRBJ2-6, with TRBD1 as a possible D gene (5 bases). Germline V gene lookup returns CDR1 SEHNR and CDR2 FQNEAQ (reference sequence). The V end was cut by 3 bases, the J end by 4 bases, with 7 bases between. The CDR3 spans 14 residues. The sequenced CDR3 bases are TGTGCCAGCAGCTTCAGGGTCGGGGCCAACGTC. Protein sequence: CASSFRVGANV. The entire CDR3 is CASSFRVGANVLTF.

Remarks on this clone: The observed sequence ends 3 residues before the CDR3 terminus, with the missing tail filled in from the germline J gene. The V and J genes are TRBV10-3 and TRBJ2-7; D remains ambiguous. CDR3 length equals 13 residues. Germline assignment: CDR1 ENHRY and CDR2 SYGVKD. Trimming took off 6 bases at V and 0 bases at J, with 9 bases between the two ends. The sequenced part of the CDR3 DNA is TGTGCCATCAGGATGACTGACTCCTACGAG. It is translated as CAIRMTDSYE. In full, the CDR3 reads CAIRMTDSYEQYF.

Concerning this clone: Sequencing ends 3 residues short of the CDR3 end; the germline J gene provides the rest. The chain couples TRBV13 to TRBJ2-7; D gene ambiguous. The V gene lost 3 bases and the J gene lost 2 bases, with 8 bases spanning the gap. CDR1 and CDR2 (germline): PRHDT, FYEKMQ (reference sequence). CDR3 size: 13 residues. The CDR3 reads CASSLGRTYEQYF. The CDR3 bases that were read are TGTGCCAGCAGCTTGGGCAGGACCTACGAG.

Turning to this clone: The observed sequence ends 3 residues before the CDR3 terminus, with the missing tail filled in from the germline J gene. The chain recombines TRBV5-1 with TRBJ2-2; TRBD1 might be the D (7 bases). The V end was cut by 1 base, the J end by 4 bases, with 8 bases between. The CDR3 runs 14 residues. From germline, CDR1 is SGHRS and CDR2 YFSETQ. CDR3 loop: CASSLQGGTGELFF. CDR3 DNA (partial): TGCGCCAGCAGCTTGCAGGGGGGCACCGGGGAG.

Of note for this clone: The sequenced fragment ends 3 residues before the CDR3 boundary, so the rest is inferred from the germline J gene. This chain joins TRBV11-2 and TRBJ1-1; weak D call: TRBD1 (5 bases). Trimming pared 3 bases from V and 5 bases from J, leaving 13 bases between. The CDR3 spans 14 residues. CDR1 is SGHAT and CDR2 is FQNNGV in the germline V gene. This chain's CDR3 is CASSFRGMVTEAFF. CDR3 DNA (partial): TGTGCCAGCAGCTTTAGGGGTATGGTTACTGAA.

Points on this clone: The CDR3 end lies 3 residues beyond the end of the read and is filled in from the germline J gene. The genes are TRBV5-1 and TRBJ2-2; the match to TRBD1 covers 7 bases. V lost 3 bases, J lost 6 bases, and 5 bases stayed unmatched. The CDR3 spans 14 residues. CDR1 is SGHRS and CDR2 is YFSETQ in the germline V gene. The CDR3 bases that were read are TGCGCCAGCAGCTCCAGCACAGGGGCCGGGGAG. It specifies CASSSSTGAGE. In full, the CDR3 reads CASSSSTGAGELFF.

Concerning this clone itself: The missing CDR3 end, 3 residues past where the read stops, is filled in from the germline J gene. This chain uses TRBV6-1 with TRBJ1-2; D uncertain. Germline V gene lookup returns CDR1 MNHNS and CDR2 SASEGT. The CDR3 runs 13 residues. Trimming cost V 4 bases and J 3 bases, with 9 bases left between them. CDR3 bases read: TGTGCCAGCAGTGGCAGCGGGGACTATGGC. Residues: CASSGSGDYG. The entire CDR3 protein is CASSGSGDYGYTF.

A word on this clone: Read data end 3 residues before the CDR3 end; the end is taken from the germline J gene. The chain carries TRBV2 and TRBJ1-5, with a tentative D call TRBD1 (5 bases). CDR1 SNHLY and CDR2 FYNNEI come from the germline V gene. With 4 bases removed from V and 2 bases from J, the gap between germline ends came to 9 bases. The CDR3 extends over 14 amino acids. CDR3 DNA (partial): TGTGCCAGCAGTGGGGGGGTCCGCAATCAGCCC. Translating gives CASSGGVRNQP. The whole CDR3 protein reads CASSGGVRNQPQHF.

Of note for this clone: The read falls 3 residues short of the CDR3 end, and the missing part is taken from the germline J gene. The chain employs TRBV30 and TRBJ1-2; perhaps TRBD1 as D (5 bases). With 2 bases removed from V and 4 bases from J, the gap between germline ends came to 11 bases. Germline CDR1 is GTSNPN and CDR2 is SVGIG (reference sequence). The CDR3 totals 13 residues. Incomplete CDR3 DNA: TGTGCCTGGAGTCTCGGGGGGGTCTATGGC. This encodes CAWSLGGVYG. The complete CDR3 protein is CAWSLGGVYGYTF.

Incomplete CDR3 DNA: TGTGCCAGCGGTGGCGGCGGGCAGCATGAG. Its translation is CASGGGGQHE. The CDR3 as a whole reads CASGGGGQHEQFF. The genes are TRBV7-8 and TRBJ2-1; possible D gene TRBD2, 5 bases. The CDR3 end is not reached by the read, which stops 3 residues before it; the germline J gene fills it in. CDR1 and CDR2 (germline): SGHVS, FQNEAQ. The CDR3 has 13 residues. Trimming took 8 bases from V and 8 from J, leaving 16 bases between them.

With regard to this clone: The CDR3 extends 3 residues past the end of the read, so its final part is completed from the germline J gene. V gene TRBV19 combines with J gene TRBJ1-2, with D hard to call. CDR1 is LNHDA and CDR2 is SQIVND in the germline V gene (reference sequence). The V gene lost 3 bases and the J gene lost 6 bases, with 14 bases spanning the gap. This CDR3 has 14 amino acids. The DNA read from the CDR3 is TGTGCCAGTAGTATTTCCCCAGGCACCGATGGC. It translates to CASSISPGTDG. The entire CDR3 is CASSISPGTDGYTF.